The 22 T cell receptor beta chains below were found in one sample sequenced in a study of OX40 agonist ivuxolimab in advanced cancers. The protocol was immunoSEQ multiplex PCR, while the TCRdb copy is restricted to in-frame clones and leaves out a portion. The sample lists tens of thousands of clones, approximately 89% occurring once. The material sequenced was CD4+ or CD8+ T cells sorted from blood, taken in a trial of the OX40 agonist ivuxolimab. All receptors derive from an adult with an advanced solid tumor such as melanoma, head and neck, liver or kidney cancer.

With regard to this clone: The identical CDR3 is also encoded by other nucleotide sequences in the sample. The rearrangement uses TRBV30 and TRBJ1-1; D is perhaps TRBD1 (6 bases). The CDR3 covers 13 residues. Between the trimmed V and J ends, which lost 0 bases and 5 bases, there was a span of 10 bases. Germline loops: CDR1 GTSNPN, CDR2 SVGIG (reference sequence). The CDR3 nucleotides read TGTGCCTGGAGTGTCAGGGGTGATACTGAAGCTTTCTTT. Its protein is CAWSVRGDTEAFF.

In DNA form, the CDR3 reads TGCGCCAGCAGCTTTAGCGGGGGGGCTTCAGATACGCAGTATTTT. Its protein product is CASSFSGGASDTQYF. The genes are TRBV5-1 and TRBJ2-3; TRBD2 aligns across 11 bases. Germline V gives CDR1 SGHRS, CDR2 YFSETQ. V gave up 2 bases and J gave up 4 bases; unmatched junction bases: 3. This CDR3 is 15 amino acids long.

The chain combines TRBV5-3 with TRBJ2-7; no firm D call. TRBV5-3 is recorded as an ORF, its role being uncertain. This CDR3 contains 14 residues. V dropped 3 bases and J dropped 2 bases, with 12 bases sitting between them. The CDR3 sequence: CARSSPVPPYEQYF. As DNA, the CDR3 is TGTGCCAGAAGCTCGCCTGTCCCACCCTACGAGCAGTACTTC.

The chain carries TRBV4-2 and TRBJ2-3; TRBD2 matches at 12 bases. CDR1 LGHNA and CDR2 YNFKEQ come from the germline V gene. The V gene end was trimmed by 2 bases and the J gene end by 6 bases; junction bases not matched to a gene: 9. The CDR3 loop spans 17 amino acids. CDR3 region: CASSQKPSGGALDTQYF. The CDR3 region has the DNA TGTGCCAGCAGCCAAAAACCTAGCGGGGGGGCCCTGGATACGCAGTATTTT.

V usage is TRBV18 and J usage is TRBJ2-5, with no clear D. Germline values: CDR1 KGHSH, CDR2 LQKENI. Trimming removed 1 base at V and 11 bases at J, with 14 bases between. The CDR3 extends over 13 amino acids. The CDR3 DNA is TGTGCCAGCTCACCACGGCAGAGAGATGTTCAGTACTTC. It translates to CASSPRQRDVQYF.

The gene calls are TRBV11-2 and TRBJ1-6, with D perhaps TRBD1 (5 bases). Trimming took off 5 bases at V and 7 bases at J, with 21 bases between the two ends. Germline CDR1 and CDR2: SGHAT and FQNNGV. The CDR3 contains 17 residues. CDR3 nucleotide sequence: TGTGCCAGCAGCCCCGAAGAAGACAGCTACTACAATTCACCCCTCCACTTT. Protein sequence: CASSPEEDSYYNSPLHF.

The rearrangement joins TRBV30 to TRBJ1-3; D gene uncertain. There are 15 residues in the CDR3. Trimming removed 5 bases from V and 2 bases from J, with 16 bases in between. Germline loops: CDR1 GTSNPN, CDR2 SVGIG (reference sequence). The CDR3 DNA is TGTGCCTGGTTGAGACGGGGTACGGCTGGAAACACCATATATTTT. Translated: CAWLRRGTAGNTIYF.

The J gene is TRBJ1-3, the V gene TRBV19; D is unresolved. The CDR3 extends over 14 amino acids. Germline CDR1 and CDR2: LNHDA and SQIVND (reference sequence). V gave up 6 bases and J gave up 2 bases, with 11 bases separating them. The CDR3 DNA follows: TGTGCCAGTAGCGCCCCCCCGGCTGGAAACACCATATATTTT. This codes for CASSAPPAGNTIYF.

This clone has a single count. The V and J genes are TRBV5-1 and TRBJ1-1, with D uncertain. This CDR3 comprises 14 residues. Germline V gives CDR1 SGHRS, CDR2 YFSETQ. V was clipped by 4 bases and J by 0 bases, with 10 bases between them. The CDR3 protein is CASSLNTMNTEAFF. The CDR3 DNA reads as TGCGCCAGCAGCCTGAATACGATGAACACTGAAGCTTTCTTT.

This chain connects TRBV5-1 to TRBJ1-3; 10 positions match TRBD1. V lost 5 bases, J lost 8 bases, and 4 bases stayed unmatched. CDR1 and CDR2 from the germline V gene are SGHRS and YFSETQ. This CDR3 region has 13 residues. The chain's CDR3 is CASRSDRGYTIYF. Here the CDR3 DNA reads TGCGCCAGCAGATCGGACAGGGGGTACACCATATATTTT.

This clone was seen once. CDR3 nucleotides: TGTGCCTGGGAAAGAGGAGGGGGCTTTTCCGGGGCCAACGTCCTGACTTTC. This sequence encodes CAWERGGGFSGANVLTF. The chain uses TRBV30 and TRBJ2-6; D may be TRBD1 (7 bases). Deletions cut 5 bases from V and 4 bases from J, with 21 bases between. CDR1 and CDR2 (germline): GTSNPN, SVGIG (reference sequence). The CDR3 extends over 17 amino acids.

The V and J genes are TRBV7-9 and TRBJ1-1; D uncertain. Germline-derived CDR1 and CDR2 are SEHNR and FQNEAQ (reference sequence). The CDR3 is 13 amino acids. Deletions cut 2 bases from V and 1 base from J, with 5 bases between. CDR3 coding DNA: TGTGCCAGCAGCTTACAACAGAACACTGAAGCTTTCTTT. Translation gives CASSLQQNTEAFF.

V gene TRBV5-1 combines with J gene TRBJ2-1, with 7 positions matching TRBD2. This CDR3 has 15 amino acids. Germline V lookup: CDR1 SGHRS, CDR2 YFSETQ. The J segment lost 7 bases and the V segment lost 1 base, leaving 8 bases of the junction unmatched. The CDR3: CASSLLARGVNEQFF. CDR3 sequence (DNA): TGCGCCAGCAGCTTGTTAGCCCGGGGGGTTAATGAGCAGTTCTTC.

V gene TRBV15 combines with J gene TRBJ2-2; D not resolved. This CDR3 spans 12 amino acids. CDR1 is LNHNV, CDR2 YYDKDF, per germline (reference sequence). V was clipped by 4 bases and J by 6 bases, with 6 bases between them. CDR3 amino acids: CATSNPSGELFF. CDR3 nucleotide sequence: TGTGCCACCAGCAACCCTTCCGGGGAGCTGTTTTTT.

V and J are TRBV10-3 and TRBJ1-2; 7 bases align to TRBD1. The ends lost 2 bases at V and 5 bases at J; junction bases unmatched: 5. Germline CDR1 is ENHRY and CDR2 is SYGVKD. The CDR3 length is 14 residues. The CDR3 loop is CAISEGGGPYGYTF. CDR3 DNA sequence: TGTGCCATCAGTGAGGGAGGGGGCCCGTATGGCTACACCTTC.

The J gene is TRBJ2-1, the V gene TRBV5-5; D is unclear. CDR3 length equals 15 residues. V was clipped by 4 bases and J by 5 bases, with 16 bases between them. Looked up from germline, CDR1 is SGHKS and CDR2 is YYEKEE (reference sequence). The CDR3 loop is CASSPNRTPDNEQFF. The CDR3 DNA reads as TGTGCCAGCAGCCCCAACCGGACCCCGGACAATGAGCAGTTCTTC.

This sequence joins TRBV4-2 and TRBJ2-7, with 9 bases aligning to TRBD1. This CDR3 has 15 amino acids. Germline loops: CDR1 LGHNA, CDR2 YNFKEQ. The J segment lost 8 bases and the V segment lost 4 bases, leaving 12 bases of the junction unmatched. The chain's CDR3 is CASSPGTGSSGKQYF. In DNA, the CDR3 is TGTGCCAGCAGCCCCGGGACAGGGAGTTCTGGCAAGCAGTACTTC.

The CDR3 sequence is CASSLTGGEQFF. The CDR3 DNA sequence: TGTGCCAGCAGCTTGACTGGGGGTGAGCAGTTCTTC. The gene calls are TRBV5-6 and TRBJ2-1, with D possibly being TRBD1 or TRBD2 (5 bases each). V was clipped by 1 base and J by 9 bases, with 8 bases between them. CDR1 is SGHDT, CDR2 YYEEEE, per germline. This CDR3 is built from 12 residues.

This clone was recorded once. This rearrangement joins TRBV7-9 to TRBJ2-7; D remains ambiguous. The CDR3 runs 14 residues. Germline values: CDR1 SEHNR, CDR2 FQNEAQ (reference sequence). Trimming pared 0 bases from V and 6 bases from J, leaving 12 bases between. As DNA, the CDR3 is TGTGCCAGCAGCTTAGCAGGGCGTCTGGGCGAGCAGTACTTC. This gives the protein CASSLAGRLGEQYF. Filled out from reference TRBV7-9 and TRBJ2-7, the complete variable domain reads DTGVSQNPRHKITKRGQNVTFRCDPISEHNRLYWYRQTLGQGPEFLTYFQNEAQLEKSRLLSDRFSAERPKGSFSTLEIQRTEQGDSAMYLCASSLAGRLGEQYFGPGTRLTVT.

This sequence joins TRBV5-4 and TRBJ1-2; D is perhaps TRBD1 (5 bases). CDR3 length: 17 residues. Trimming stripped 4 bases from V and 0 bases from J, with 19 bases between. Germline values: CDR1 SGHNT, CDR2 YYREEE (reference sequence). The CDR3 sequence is CASSAGKGPRANYGYTF. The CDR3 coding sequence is TGTGCCAGCAGCGCAGGAAAGGGACCTCGGGCTAACTATGGCTACACCTTC. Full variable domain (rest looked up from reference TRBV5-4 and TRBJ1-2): ETGVTQSPTHLIKTRGQQVTLRCSSQSGHNTVSWYQQALGQGPQFIFQYYREEENGRGNFPPRFSGLQFPNYSSELNVNALELDDSALYLCASSAGKGPRANYGYTFGSGTRLTVV.

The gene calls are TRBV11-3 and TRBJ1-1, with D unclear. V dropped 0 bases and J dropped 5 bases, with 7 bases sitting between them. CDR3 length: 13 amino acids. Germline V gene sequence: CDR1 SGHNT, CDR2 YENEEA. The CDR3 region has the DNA TGTGCCAGCAGCTTAGAGTACGAAACTGAAGCTTTCTTT. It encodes CASSLEYETEAFF.

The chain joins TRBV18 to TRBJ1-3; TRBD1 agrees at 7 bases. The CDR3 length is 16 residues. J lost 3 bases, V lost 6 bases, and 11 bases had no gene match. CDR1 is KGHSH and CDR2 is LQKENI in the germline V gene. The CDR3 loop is CASSQMEGALGNTIYF. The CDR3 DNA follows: TGTGCCAGCTCTCAAATGGAGGGGGCGCTTGGAAACACCATATATTTT.